Below, one T cell receptor beta chain is given with its context. The sample originates from a study of blood T cell repertoires in COVID-19. Sequencing was performed with immunoSEQ multiplex PCR; in TCRdb, only in-frame clones are kept and a portion is missing. The sample contains hundreds of thousands of clones, roughly nine tenths of which appear only once. CDR1 and CDR2 from the germline V gene are MGHRA and YSYEKL. The CDR3 spans 15 residues. V lost 1 base and J lost 4; bases outside the gene matches: 4. Seattle-derived patients entered the study during active infection and were followed longitudinally.

The V and J genes are TRBV4-1 and TRBJ1-2; 9 positions agree with TRBD1. Sample: peripheral blood. The clonotype originates from a woman aged 50 to 60 with COVID-19, enrolled during active disease. The CDR3 here is CASSQGTGDGYGYTF. The CDR3 nucleotides read TGCGCCAGCAGCCAAGGGACAGGGGATGGCTATGGCTACACCTTC.